This T cell receptor (beta chain) stems from a study of OX40 agonist ivuxolimab in advanced cancers. Study information: All patients had ivuxolimab intravenously every 2 weeks at 0.01 to 10 mg/kg.

This clone was seen a few times. What it binds is not known. Study findings and constraints: Certain nonresponding patients likewise had low normalized T-cell clonal expansion. CD4+ T cells averaged fewer expanded clones than CD8+ T cells.

Libraries were prepared by immunoSEQ multiplex PCR; TCRdb keeps only in-frame clonotypes and omits some of them. The repertoire includes around 62,000 clones, roughly 87% of them detected once, and roughly 5.8% sits in the top ten. J gave up 7 bases and V 6 bases, and 9 bases lay outside the gene matches. Germline CDR1 reads LGHNA; CDR2 reads YNFKEQ. CDR3 length: 14 amino acids. This TCR came from an adult with an advanced solid tumor such as melanoma, head and neck, liver or kidney cancer. This chain joins TRBV4-2 and TRBJ1-5, with 7 bases lining up with TRBD1. Sequences were derived from CD4+ or CD8+ T cells sorted from blood, sampled in a trial of the OX40 agonist ivuxolimab. The CDR3 sequence is CASSPTGTPQPQHF. The CDR3 coding sequence is TGTGCCAGCAGTCCGACAGGGACCCCCCAGCCCCAGCATTTT.